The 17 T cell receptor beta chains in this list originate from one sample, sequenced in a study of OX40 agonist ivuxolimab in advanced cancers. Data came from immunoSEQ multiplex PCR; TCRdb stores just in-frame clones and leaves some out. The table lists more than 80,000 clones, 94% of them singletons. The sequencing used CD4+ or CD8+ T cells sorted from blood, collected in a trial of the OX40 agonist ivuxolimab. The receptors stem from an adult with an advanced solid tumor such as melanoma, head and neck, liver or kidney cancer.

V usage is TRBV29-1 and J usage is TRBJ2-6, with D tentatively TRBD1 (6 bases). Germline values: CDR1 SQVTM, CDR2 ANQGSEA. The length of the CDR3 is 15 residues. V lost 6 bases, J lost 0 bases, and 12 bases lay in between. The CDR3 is CSVGDISSGANVLTF. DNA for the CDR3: TGCAGCGTCGGGGACATTTCCTCTGGGGCCAACGTCCTGACTTTC.

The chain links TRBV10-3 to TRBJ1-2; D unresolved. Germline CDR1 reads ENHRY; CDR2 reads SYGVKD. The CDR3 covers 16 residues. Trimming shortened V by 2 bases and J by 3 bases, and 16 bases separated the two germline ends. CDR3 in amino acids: CAISEQPLEGYYGYTF. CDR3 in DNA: TGTGCCATCAGTGAGCAACCCCTCGAAGGCTACTATGGCTACACCTTC.

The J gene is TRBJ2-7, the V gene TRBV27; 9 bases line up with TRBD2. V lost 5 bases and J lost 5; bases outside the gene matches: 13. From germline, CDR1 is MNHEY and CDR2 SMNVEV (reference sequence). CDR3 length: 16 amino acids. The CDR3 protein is CASSPIGVAGVNEQYF. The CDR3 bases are TGTGCCAGCAGTCCGATAGGTGTAGCGGGAGTGAACGAGCAGTACTTC.

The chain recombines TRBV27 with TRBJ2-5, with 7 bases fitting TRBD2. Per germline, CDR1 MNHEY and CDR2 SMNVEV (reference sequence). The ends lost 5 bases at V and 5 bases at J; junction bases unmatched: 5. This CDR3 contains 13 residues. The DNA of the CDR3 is TGTGCCAGCAGTAGGGCGGGAGTGGAGACCCAGTACTTC. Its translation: CASSRAGVETQYF.

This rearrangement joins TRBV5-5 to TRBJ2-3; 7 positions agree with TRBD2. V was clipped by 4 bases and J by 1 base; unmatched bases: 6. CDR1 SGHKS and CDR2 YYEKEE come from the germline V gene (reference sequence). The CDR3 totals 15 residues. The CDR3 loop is CASSHGEGGTDTQYF. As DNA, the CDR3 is TGTGCCAGCAGCCATGGGGAGGGAGGCACAGATACGCAGTATTTT. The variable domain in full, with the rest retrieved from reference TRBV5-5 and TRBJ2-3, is DAGVTQSPTHLIKTRGQQVTLRCSPISGHKSVSWYQQVLGQGPQFIFQYYEKEERGRGNFPDRFSARQFPNYSSELNVNALLLGDSALYLCASSHGEGGTDTQYFGPGTRLTVL.

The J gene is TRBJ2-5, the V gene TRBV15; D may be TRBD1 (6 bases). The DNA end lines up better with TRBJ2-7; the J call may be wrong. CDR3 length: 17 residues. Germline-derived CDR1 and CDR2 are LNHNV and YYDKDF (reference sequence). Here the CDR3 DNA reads TGTGCCACCAGCAGAGACGGATACCTACAGGGTGAGAACGAGCAGTACTTC. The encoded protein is CATSRDGYLQGENEQYF.

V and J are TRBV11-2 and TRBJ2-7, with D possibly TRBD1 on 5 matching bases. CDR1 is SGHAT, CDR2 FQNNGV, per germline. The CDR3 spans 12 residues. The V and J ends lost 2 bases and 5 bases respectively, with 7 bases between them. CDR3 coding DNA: TGTGCCAGCAGCTTATGGGGCAACGAGCAGTACTTC. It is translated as CASSLWGNEQYF.

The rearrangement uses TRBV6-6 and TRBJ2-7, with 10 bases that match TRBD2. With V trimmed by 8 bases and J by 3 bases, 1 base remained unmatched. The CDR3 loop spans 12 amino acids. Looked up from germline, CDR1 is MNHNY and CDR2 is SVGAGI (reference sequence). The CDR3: CASGLAVYEQYF. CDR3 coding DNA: TGTGCCAGCGGACTAGCGGTCTACGAGCAGTACTTC.

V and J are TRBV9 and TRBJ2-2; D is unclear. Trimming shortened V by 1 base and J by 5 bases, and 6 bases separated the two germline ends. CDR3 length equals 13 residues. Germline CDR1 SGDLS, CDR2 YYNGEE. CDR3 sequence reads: CASSVYQTGELFF. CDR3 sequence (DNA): TGTGCCAGCAGCGTATACCAGACCGGGGAGCTGTTTTTT.

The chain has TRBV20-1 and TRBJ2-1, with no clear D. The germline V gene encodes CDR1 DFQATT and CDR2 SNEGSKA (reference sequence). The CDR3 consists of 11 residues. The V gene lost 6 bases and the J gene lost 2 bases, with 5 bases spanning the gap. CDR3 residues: CSAAAYNEQFF. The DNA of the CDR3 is TGCAGTGCGGCCGCCTACAATGAGCAGTTCTTC.

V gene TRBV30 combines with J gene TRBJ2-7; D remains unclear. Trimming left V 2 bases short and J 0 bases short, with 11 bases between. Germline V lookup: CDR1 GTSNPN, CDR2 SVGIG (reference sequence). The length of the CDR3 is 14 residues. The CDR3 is CAWSRPGPSYEQYF. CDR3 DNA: TGTGCCTGGAGTCGACCCGGACCCTCCTACGAGCAGTACTTC. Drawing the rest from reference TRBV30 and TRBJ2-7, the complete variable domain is SQTIHQWPATLVQPVGSPLSLECTVEGTSNPNLYWYRQAAGRGLQLLFYSVGIGQISSEVPQNLSASRPQDRQFILSSKKLLLSDSGFYLCAWSRPGPSYEQYFGPGTRLTVT.

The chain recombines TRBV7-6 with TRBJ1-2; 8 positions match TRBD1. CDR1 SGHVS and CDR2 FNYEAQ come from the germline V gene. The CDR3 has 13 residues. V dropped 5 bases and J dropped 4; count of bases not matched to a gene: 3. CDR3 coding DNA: TGTGCCAGCAGCCCCGGACAGGGCTATGGCTACACCTTC. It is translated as CASSPGQGYGYTF.

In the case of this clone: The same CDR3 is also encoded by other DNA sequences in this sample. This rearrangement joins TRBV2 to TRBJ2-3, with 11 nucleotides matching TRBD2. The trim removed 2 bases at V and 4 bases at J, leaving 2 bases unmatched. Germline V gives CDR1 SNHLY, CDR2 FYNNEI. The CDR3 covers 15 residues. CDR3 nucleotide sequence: TGTGCCAGCAGTGAACTAGCGGGGGGCCCAGATACGCAGTATTTT. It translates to CASSELAGGPDTQYF.

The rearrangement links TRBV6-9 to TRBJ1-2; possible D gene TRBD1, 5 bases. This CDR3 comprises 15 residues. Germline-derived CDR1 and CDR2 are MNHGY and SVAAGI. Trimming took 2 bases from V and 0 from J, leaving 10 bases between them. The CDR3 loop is CASSYRDGANYGYTF. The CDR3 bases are TGTGCCAGCAGTTATAGGGACGGAGCTAACTATGGCTACACCTTC.

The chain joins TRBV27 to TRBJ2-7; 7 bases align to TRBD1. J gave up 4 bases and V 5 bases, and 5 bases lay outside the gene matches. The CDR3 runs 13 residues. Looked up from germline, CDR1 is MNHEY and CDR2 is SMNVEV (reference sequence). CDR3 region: CASSPGTAYEQYF. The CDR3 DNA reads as TGTGCCAGCAGTCCAGGGACAGCTTACGAGCAGTACTTC.

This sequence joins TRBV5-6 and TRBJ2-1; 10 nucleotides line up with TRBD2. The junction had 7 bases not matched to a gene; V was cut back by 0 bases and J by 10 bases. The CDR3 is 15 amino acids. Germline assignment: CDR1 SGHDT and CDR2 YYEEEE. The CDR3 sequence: CASSLVVAGGREQFF. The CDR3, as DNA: TGTGCCAGCAGCTTGGTGGTAGCGGGGGGCCGAGAGCAGTTCTTC.

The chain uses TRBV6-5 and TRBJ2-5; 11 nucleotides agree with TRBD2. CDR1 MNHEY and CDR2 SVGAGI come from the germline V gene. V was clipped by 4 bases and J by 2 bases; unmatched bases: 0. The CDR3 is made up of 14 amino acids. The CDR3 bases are TGTGCCAGCAGTTGGACTAGCGGGCAAGAGACCCAGTACTTC. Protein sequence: CASSWTSGQETQYF.